This TCR beta chain derives from a study of T cell responses to AZD1222 COVID-19 vaccine. General study points: In the spike-specific TCR repertoire, nearly half reportedly target unmutated variant regions. Rises in breadth and depth of Spike-specific TCRs came after two AZD1222 doses. Spike-spanning, vaccine-associated CD4 TCRs were dominant at 160-218 and 743-854.

With respect to this clone: Its antigen is still unknown.

Sequenced by immunoSEQ multiplex PCR; TCRdb stores in-frame clones only, minus some. The sample holds about 100,000 clones, 80% to 90% seen once. The CDR3 runs to 13 residues. Trimming left V 0 bases short and J 6 bases short, with 11 bases between. CDR1 and CDR2 from the germline V gene are GTSNPN and SVGIG (reference sequence). The gene calls are TRBV30 and TRBJ1-2; D not resolved. The clonotype was recovered from an adult in good health. The sample in question was peripheral blood, obtained on day 0 of AZD1222 vaccination. The CDR3 sequence: CAWSVNLWDGYTF. The CDR3 region has the DNA TGTGCCTGGAGTGTAAATTTGTGGGATGGCTACACCTTC.